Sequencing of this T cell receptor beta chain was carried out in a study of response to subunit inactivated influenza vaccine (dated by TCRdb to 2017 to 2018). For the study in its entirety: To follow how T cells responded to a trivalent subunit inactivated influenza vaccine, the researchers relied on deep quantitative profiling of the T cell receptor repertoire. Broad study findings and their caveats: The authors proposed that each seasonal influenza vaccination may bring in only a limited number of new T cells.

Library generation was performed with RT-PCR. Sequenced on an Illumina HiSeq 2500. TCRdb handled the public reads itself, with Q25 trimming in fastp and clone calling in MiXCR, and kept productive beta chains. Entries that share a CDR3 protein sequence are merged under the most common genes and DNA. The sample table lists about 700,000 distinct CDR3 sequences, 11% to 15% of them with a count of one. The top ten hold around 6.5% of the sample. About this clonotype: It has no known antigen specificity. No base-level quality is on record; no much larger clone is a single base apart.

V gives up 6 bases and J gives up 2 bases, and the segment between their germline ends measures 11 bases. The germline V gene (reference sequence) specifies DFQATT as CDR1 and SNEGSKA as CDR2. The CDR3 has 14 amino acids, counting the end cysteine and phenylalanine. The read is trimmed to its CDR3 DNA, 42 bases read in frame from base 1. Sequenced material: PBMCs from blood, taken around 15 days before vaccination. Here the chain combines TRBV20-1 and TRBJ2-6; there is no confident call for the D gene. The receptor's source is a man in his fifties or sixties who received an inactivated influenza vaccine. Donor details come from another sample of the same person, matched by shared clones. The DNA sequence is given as TGCAGTGCCACTGCGTTACCTGGGGCCAACGTCCTGACTTTC. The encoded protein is CSATALPGANVLTF.